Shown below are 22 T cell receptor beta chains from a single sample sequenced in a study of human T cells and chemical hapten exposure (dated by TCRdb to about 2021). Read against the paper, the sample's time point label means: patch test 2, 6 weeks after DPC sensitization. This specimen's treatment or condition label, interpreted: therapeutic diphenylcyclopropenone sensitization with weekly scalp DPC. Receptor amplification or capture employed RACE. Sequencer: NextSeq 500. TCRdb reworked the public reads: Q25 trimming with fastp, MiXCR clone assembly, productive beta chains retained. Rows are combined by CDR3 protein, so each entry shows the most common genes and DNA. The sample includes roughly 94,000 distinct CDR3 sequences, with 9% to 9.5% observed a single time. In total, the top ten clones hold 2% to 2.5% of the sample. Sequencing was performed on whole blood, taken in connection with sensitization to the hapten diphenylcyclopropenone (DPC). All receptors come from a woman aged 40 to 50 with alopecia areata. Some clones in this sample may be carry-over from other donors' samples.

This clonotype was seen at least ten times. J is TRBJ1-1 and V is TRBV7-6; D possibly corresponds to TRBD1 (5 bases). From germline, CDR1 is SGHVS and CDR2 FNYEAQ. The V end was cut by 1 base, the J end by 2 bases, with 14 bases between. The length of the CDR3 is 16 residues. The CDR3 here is CASSLESRGINTEAFF. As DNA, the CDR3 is TGTGCCAGCAGCTTAGAGTCGCGGGGGATTAACACTGAAGCTTTCTTT.

The CDR3 DNA is TGCAGTGCTGGAGCGGGAGGGCCGGGCGAGCAGTACTTC. Translating gives CSAGAGGPGEQYF. The rearrangement links TRBV20-1 to TRBJ2-7; 10 positions agree with TRBD2. Germline assignment: CDR1 DFQATT and CDR2 SNEGSKA (reference sequence). This CDR3 spans 13 amino acids. The V segment lost 5 bases and the J segment 6 bases; nucleotides outside the gene matches: 7.

The CDR3 spells CAISKGTSGRSGEQFF. CDR3 bases: TGTGCCATCAGTAAAGGGACTAGCGGGAGATCCGGTGAGCAGTTCTTC. The chain joins TRBV10-3 to TRBJ2-1; TRBD2 matches 14 bases. This CDR3 region has 16 residues. Trimming removed 5 bases from V and 9 bases from J; junction bases left unmatched: 9. The germline V gene has CDR1 ENHRY and CDR2 SYGVKD.

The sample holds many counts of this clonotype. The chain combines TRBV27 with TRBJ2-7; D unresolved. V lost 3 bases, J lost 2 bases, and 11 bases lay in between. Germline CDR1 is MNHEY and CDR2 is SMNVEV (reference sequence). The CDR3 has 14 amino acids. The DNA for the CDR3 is TGTGCCAGCAGTTTTGATCTGGCAACCTACGAGCAGTACTTC. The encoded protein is CASSFDLATYEQYF.

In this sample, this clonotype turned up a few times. This CDR3 reads CSARPGGQETQYF. CDR3 DNA: TGCAGTGCTCGCCCGGGCGGCCAAGAGACCCAGTACTTC. The chain employs TRBV20-1 and TRBJ2-5; D is ambiguous. The CDR3 is 13 amino acids. V shed 5 bases and J shed 1 base, with 11 bases lying between them. Germline CDR1 DFQATT, CDR2 SNEGSKA (reference sequence).

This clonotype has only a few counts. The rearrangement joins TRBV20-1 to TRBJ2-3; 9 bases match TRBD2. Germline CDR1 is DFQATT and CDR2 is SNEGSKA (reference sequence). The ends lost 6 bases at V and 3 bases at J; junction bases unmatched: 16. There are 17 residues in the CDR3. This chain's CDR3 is CSAGGRISGSGTDTQYF. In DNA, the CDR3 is TGCAGTGCGGGGGGTCGGATTAGCGGGAGTGGGACAGATACGCAGTATTTT.

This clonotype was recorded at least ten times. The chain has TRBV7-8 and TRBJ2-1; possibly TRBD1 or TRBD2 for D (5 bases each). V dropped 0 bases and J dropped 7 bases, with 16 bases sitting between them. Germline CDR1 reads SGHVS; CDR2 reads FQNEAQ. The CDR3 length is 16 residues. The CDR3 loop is CASSLASGTAWNEQFF. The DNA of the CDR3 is TGTGCCAGCAGCTTAGCCTCCGGGACCGCTTGGAATGAGCAGTTCTTC. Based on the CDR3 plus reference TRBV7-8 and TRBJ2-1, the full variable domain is GAGVSQSPRYKVAKRGQDVALRCDPISGHVSLFWYQQALGQGPEFLTYFQNEAQLDKSGLPSDRFFAERPEGSVSTLKIQRTQQEDSAVYLCASSLASGTAWNEQFFGPGTRLTVL.

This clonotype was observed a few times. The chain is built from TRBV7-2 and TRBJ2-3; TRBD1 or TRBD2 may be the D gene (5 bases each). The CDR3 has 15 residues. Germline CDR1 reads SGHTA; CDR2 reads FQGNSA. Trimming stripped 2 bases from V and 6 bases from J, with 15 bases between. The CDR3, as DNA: TGTGCCAGCAGCTTACTTCTCCGGGGCAGTGATACGCAGTATTTT. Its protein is CASSLLLRGSDTQYF. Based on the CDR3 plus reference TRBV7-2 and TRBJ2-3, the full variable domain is GAGVSQSPSNKVTEKGKDVELRCDPISGHTALYWYRQSLGQGLEFLIYFQGNSAPDKSGLPSDRFSAERTGGSVSTLTIQRTQQEDSAVYLCASSLLLRGSDTQYFGPGTRLTVL.

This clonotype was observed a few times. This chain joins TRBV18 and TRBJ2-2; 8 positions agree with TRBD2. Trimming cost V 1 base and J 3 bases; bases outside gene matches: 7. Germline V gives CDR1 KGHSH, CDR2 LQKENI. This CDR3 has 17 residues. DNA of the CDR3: TGTGCCAGCTCACCACGCCCAGCGGGAGTAGACACCGGGGAGCTGTTTTTT. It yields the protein CASSPRPAGVDTGELFF.

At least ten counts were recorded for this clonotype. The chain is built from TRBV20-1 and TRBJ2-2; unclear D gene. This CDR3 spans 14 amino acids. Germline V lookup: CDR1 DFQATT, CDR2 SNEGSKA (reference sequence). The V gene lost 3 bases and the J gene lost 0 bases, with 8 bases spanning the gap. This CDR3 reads CSASSRPNTGELFF. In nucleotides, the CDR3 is TGCAGTGCTAGTTCCAGGCCGAACACCGGGGAGCTGTTTTTT.

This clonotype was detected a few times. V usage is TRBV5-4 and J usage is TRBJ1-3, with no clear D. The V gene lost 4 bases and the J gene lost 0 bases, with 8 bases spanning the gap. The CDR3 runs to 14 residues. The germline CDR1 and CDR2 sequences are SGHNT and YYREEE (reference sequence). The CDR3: CASSHKSSGNTIYF. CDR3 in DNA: TGTGCCAGCAGCCATAAGAGCTCTGGAAACACCATATATTTT. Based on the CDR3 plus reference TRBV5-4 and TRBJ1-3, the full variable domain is ETGVTQSPTHLIKTRGQQVTLRCSSQSGHNTVSWYQQALGQGPQFIFQYYREEENGRGNFPPRFSGLQFPNYSSELNVNALELDDSALYLCASSHKSSGNTIYFGEGSWLTVV.

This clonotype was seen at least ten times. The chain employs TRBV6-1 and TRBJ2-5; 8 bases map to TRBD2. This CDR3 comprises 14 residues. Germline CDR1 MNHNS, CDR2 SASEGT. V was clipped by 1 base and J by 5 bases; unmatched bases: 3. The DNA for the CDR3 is TGTGCCAGCAGTGAAGGGACTAGCCCGGAGACCCAGTACTTC. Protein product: CASSEGTSPETQYF.

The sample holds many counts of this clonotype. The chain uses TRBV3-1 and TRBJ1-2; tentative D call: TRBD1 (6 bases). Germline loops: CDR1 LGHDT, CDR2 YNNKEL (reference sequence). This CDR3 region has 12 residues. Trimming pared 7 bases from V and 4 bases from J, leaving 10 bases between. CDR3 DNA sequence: TGTGCCAGCACTTCAGGGGCCTATGGCTACACCTTC. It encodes CASTSGAYGYTF. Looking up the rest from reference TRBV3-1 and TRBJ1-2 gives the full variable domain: DTAVSQTPKYLVTQMGNDKSIKCEQNLGHDTMYWYKQDSKKFLKIMFSYNNKELIINETVPNRFSPKSPDKAHLNLHINSLELGDSAVYFCASTSGAYGYTFGSGTRLTVV.

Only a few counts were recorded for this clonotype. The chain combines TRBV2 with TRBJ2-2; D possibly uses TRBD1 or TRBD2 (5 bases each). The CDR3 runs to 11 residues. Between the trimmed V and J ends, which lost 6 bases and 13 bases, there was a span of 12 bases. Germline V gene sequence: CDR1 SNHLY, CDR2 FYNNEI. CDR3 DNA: TGTGCCAGCAGCCCACTGGGACGGCTGTTTTTT. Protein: CASSPLGRLFF. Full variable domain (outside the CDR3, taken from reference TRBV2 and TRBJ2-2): EPEVTQTPSHQVTQMGQEVILRCVPISNHLYFYWYRQILGQKVEFLVSFYNNEISEKSEIFDDQFSVERPDGSNFTLKIRSTKLEDSAMYFCASSPLGRLFFGEGSRLTVL.

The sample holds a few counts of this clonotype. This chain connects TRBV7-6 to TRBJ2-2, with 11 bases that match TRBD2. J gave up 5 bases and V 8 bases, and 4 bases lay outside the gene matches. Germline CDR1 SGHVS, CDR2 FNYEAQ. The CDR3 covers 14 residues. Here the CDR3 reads CASGWTSGTGELFF. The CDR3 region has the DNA TGTGCCAGCGGTTGGACTAGCGGGACCGGGGAGCTGTTTTTT.

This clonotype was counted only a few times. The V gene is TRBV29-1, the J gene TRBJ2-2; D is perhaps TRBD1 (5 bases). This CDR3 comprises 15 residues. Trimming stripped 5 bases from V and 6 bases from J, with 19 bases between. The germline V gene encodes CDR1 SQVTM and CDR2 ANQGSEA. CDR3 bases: TGCAGCGTTCTCACCCATCTAGGGGTACCCGGGGAGCTGTTTTTT. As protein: CSVLTHLGVPGELFF.

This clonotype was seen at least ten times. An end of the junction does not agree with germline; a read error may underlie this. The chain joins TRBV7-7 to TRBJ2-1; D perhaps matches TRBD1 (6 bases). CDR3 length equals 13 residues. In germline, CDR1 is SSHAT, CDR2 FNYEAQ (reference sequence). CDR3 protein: CASSRNRDNEQFF. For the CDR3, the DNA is TGTGCTAGCAGCCGCAACAGGGACAATGAGCAGTTCTTC.

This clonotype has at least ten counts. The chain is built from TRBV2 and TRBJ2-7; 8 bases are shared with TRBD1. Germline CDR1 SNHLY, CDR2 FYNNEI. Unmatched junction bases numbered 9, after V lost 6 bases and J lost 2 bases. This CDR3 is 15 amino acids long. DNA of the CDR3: TGTGCCAGCAGGCCCGATCCGACAGGGGCCTACGAGCAGTACTTC. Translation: CASRPDPTGAYEQYF.

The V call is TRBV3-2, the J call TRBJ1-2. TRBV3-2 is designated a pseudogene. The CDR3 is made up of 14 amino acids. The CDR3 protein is CASSQDGVWEGITF. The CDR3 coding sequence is TGTGCCAGCAGCCAAGATGGCGTCTGGGAGGGGATCACCTTC.

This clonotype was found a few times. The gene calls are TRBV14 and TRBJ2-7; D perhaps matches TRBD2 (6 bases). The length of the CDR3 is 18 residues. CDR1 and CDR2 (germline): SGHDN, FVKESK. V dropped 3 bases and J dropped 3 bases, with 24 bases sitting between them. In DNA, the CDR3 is TGTGCCAGCAGCCAGGCCCGGGGGAACCATGTCTTCTTCTACGAGCAGTACTTC. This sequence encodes CASSQARGNHVFFYEQYF. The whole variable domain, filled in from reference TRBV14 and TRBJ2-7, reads EAGVTQFPSHSVIEKGQTVTLRCDPISGHDNLYWYRRVMGKEIKFLLHFVKESKQDESGMPNNRFLAERTGGTYSTLKVQPAELEDSGVYFCASSQARGNHVFFYEQYFGPGTRLTVT.

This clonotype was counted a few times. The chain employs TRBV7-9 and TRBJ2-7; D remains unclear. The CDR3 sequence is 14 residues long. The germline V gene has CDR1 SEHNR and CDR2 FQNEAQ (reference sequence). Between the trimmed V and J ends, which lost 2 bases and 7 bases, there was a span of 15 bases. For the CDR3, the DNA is TGTGCCAGCAGCTTAAGTCCACCGGTGGGGGAGCAGTACTTC. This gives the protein CASSLSPPVGEQYF. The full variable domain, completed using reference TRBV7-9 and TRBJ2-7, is DTGVSQNPRHKITKRGQNVTFRCDPISEHNRLYWYRQTLGQGPEFLTYFQNEAQLEKSRLLSDRFSAERPKGSFSTLEIQRTEQGDSAMYLCASSLSPPVGEQYFGPGTRLTVT.

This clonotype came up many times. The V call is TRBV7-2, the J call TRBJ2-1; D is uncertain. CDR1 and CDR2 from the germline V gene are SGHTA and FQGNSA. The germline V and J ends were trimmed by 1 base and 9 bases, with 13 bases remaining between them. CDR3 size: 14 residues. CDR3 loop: CASSLVPSRSEQFF. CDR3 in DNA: TGTGCCAGCAGCTTAGTCCCCTCTAGGAGTGAGCAGTTCTTC.